A selection of T cell receptor beta chains follows, all from one sample in a study of early T cells in non-severe SARS-CoV-2 infection. TCRdb reprocessed the 5' RACE reads with MiXCR, giving one entry per CDR3 protein. The sample lists tens of thousands of distinct CDR3 sequences; roughly 10% were seen once. The sequencing input was whole blood. These receptor sequences come from an adult who was a healthcare worker with PCR-confirmed SARS-CoV-2 infection or an uninfected control (not recorded which). The CDR3 runs from the conserved cysteine through the conserved F or W. Each record gives: clone size, D gene, J gene, V gene, CDR3 DNA, CDR3 protein. The D gene is left open where the match is weak. The listing skips clone size in some rows; elsewhere it reads once, few, many or a size class.

clone_size: many; d_call: NA; j_call: TRBJ1-5; v_call: TRBV12-3/TRBV12-4; cdr3_nt: TGTGCCAGCAGTTTACAGAGACAGGCCCCTCAGCCCCAGCATTTT; cdr3_aa: CASSLQRQAPQPQHF
clone_size: many; d_call: TRBD2; j_call: TRBJ2-3; v_call: TRBV5-6; cdr3_nt: TGTGCCAGCAGCTGGACTAGCGGTACGACCAAGGCAGATACGCAGTATTTT; cdr3_aa: CASSWTSGTTKADTQYF
clone_size: few; d_call: TRBD2; j_call: TRBJ2-1; v_call: TRBV27; cdr3_nt: TGTGCCAGCAGTCAAGGAAGCGGGATTGGTGAGCATTTCTTC; cdr3_aa: CASSQGSGIGEHFF
clone_size: many; d_call: TRBD1; j_call: TRBJ1-3; v_call: TRBV6-5; cdr3_nt: TGTGCCAGCAAGCTGGACAGGGGGACTCGGGGGTCTGGAAACACCATATATTTT; cdr3_aa: CASKLDRGTRGSGNTIYF
clone_size: many; d_call: TRBD2; j_call: TRBJ2-3; v_call: TRBV6-1; cdr3_nt: TGTGCCAGCAGTGAAGCTCGATCTAGCGGGAACACAGATACGCAGTATTTT; cdr3_aa: CASSEARSSGNTDTQYF
clone_size: NA; d_call: NA; j_call: TRBJ1-4; v_call: TRBV10-3; cdr3_nt: TGTGCCATCAGTGAGGGGAGATCGGAAAAACTGTTTTTT; cdr3_aa: CAISEGRSEKLFF
clone_size: NA; d_call: NA; j_call: TRBJ1-5; v_call: TRBV20-1; cdr3_nt: TGCAGTGCTAGAGCGGACACTTATAGCAATCAGCCCCAGCATTTT; cdr3_aa: CSARADTYSNQPQHF
clone_size: many; d_call: NA; j_call: TRBJ1-1; v_call: TRBV12-3/TRBV12-4; cdr3_nt: TGTGCCAGCAGTAAGACACAAGAGAGCACTGAAGCTTTCTTT; cdr3_aa: CASSKTQESTEAFF
clone_size: many; d_call: NA; j_call: TRBJ2-4; v_call: TRBV20-1; cdr3_nt: TGCAGTGCTACCCGACGAGGGGTTATTGCCAAAAACATTCAGTACTTC; cdr3_aa: CSATRRGVIAKNIQYF
clone_size: many; d_call: NA; j_call: TRBJ2-7; v_call: TRBV7-9; cdr3_nt: TGTGCCAGCAGCTTAGGACGGACCTACGAGCAGTACTTC; cdr3_aa: CASSLGRTYEQYF
clone_size: many; d_call: NA; j_call: TRBJ2-6; v_call: TRBV12-3/TRBV12-4; cdr3_nt: TGTGCCAGCAGTTTCGAGAAGGGTTCTGGGGCCAACGTCCTGACTTTC; cdr3_aa: CASSFEKGSGANVLTF
clone_size: once; d_call: NA; j_call: TRBJ2-2; v_call: TRBV2; cdr3_nt: TGTGCCAGCAGTGAACTCAGTGCGAACACCGGGGAGCTGTTTTTT; cdr3_aa: CASSELSANTGELFF
clone_size: many; d_call: TRBD2; j_call: TRBJ2-7; v_call: TRBV20-1; cdr3_nt: TGCAGTGCTCGTAGGACTAGCGGTTCTTATCCCTACGAGCAGTACTTC; cdr3_aa: CSARRTSGSYPYEQYF
clone_size: NA; d_call: TRBD2; j_call: TRBJ2-7; v_call: TRBV7-6; cdr3_nt: TGTGCCAGCAGCTTCAGCGGGGAGCAGTCGGTGCAGTACTTC; cdr3_aa: CASSFSGEQSVQYF
clone_size: few; d_call: NA; j_call: TRBJ1-1; v_call: TRBV7-8; cdr3_nt: TGTGCCAGCAGCTTTGGACGGAGGAACACTGAAGCTTTCTTT; cdr3_aa: CASSFGRRNTEAFF
clone_size: many; d_call: TRBD1; j_call: TRBJ1-1; v_call: TRBV3-1; cdr3_nt: TGTGCCAGCAGCCAAGAAAAATTGACAGGGGGTGAAGCTTTCTTT; cdr3_aa: CASSQEKLTGGEAFF
clone_size: few; d_call: NA; j_call: TRBJ2-7; v_call: TRBV6-5; cdr3_nt: TGTGCCAGCAGAAGGTCGCCGGACGGAAGCTACGAGCAGTACTTC; cdr3_aa: CASRRSPDGSYEQYF
clone_size: many; d_call: NA; j_call: TRBJ2-3; v_call: TRBV5-1; cdr3_nt: TGCGCCAGCAGCTTCGACAGCCCTAGCACAGATACGCAGTATTTT; cdr3_aa: CASSFDSPSTDTQYF